This passage covers 20 T cell receptor beta chains from one sample sequenced in a study of T cells after yellow fever vaccination (dated by TCRdb to the late 2010s). This specimen's treatment or condition label, per the study, means: live attenuated yellow fever vaccine strain. The method behind the library was 5' RACE. These reads were obtained on an Illumina NovaSeq 6000. TCRdb cleaned the public reads at Q25 with fastp, built clones with MiXCR and kept in-frame beta chains. Rows matching on CDR3 protein sequence are summarized as one entry with the most common DNA and genes. The sample yields some 120,000 distinct CDR3 sequences; nearly 15% were counted once. Around 46% of the sample is taken by the ten largest. This specimen was CD8+ T cells sorted from PBMCs, taken 5 days after the yellow fever booster vaccination. These receptors all come from a man between 18 and 29 years old who received the YFV17D yellow fever vaccine.

A few counts support this clonotype. The rearrangement links TRBV12-3 or TRBV12-4 to TRBJ2-3; the match to TRBD2 covers 9 bases. V was clipped by 4 bases and J by 2 bases; unmatched bases: 7. The CDR3 contains 16 residues. Here the CDR3 reads CASSSQGGGATDTQYF. The CDR3 DNA reads TGTGCCAGCAGTTCACAGGGCGGGGGGGCCACAGATACGCAGTATTTT.

The table lists this clonotype with many counts. The chain links TRBV7-8 to TRBJ2-5; a possible D gene is TRBD1 (6 bases). V was cut by 7 bases and J by 4 bases, with 13 bases left in between. The CDR3 has 13 amino acids. CDR1 and CDR2 (germline): SGHVS, FQNEAQ. In DNA, the CDR3 is TGTGCCAGCACCAAACCCAGGGGAGAGACCCAGTACTTC. This translates into CASTKPRGETQYF. The whole variable domain, filled in from reference TRBV7-8 and TRBJ2-5, reads GAGVSQSPRYKVAKRGQDVALRCDPISGHVSLFWYQQALGQGPEFLTYFQNEAQLDKSGLPSDRFFAERPEGSVSTLKIQRTQQEDSAVYLCASTKPRGETQYFGPGTRLLVL.

V usage is TRBV7-2 and J usage is TRBJ2-3; D perhaps matches TRBD2 (7 bases). Germline V gene lookup returns CDR1 SGHTA and CDR2 FQGNSA. This CDR3 is 15 amino acids long. Trimming removed 1 base from V and 6 bases from J, with 14 bases in between. The CDR3 loop is CASSLVGGARDTQYF. Here the CDR3 DNA reads TGTGCCAGCAGCTTAGTGGGGGGGGCCCGGGATACGCAGTATTTT. The entire variable domain, with the rest obtained from reference TRBV7-2 and TRBJ2-3, is as follows: GAGVSQSPSNKVTEKGKDVELRCDPISGHTALYWYRQSLGQGLEFLIYFQGNSAPDKSGLPSDRFSAERTGGSVSTLTIQRTQQEDSAVYLCASSLVGGARDTQYFGPGTRLTVL.

This clonotype turned up a few times. This sequence joins TRBV5-1 and TRBJ2-7, with 13 bases aligning to TRBD2. The germline gives CDR1 SGHRS, CDR2 YFSETQ. The CDR3 spans 17 residues. The V segment lost 3 bases and the J segment 0 bases; nucleotides outside the gene matches: 6. The CDR3 nucleotides are TGCGCCAGCAGCTCCGGACTAGCGGGGGTTTTCTCCTACGAGCAGTACTTC. Its translation: CASSSGLAGVFSYEQYF.

Only a few counts were recorded for this clonotype. J is TRBJ2-1 and V is TRBV4-3, with a tentative D call TRBD1 (5 bases). The length of the CDR3 is 16 residues. Germline V gene data show CDR1 as LGHNA and CDR2 as YSLEER. V was clipped by 0 bases and J by 5 bases, with 14 bases between them. CDR3 coding DNA: TGCGCCAGCAGCCAAGAAACCCGACAGTTAGACAATGAGCAGTTCTTC. Its translation is CASSQETRQLDNEQFF.

This clonotype occurred many times. Here the CDR3 reads CASSLGGASTDTQYF. The DNA for the CDR3 is TGTGCCAGCAGTTTAGGGGGGGCTAGCACAGATACGCAGTATTTT. The chain carries TRBV6-1 and TRBJ2-3; D may be TRBD2 (7 bases). Germline V gives CDR1 MNHNS, CDR2 SASEGT. V gave up 5 bases and J gave up 0 bases, with 12 bases separating them. There are 15 residues in the CDR3.

This chain links TRBV10-3 with TRBJ2-5, with 9 nucleotides matching TRBD2. The CDR3 sequence is 15 residues long. Germline V gene data show CDR1 as ENHRY and CDR2 as SYGVKD. V was clipped by 7 bases and J by 5 bases; unmatched bases: 11. The CDR3 DNA sequence: TGTGCCATCATCGGGTTAGGGACTAGCTTCGAGACCCAGTACTTC. This translates into CAIIGLGTSFETQYF.

This clonotype was counted between two and nine times. This chain links TRBV7-2 with TRBJ2-3, with 8 bases fitting TRBD2. The CDR3 extends over 13 amino acids. Germline CDR1 reads SGHTA; CDR2 reads FQGNSA. The V segment lost 11 bases and the J segment 4 bases; nucleotides outside the gene matches: 8. The chain's CDR3 is CAGTGGRSDTQYF. CDR3 coding DNA: TGTGCCGGGACGGGGGGGCGGTCAGATACGCAGTATTTT.

The chain has TRBV7-8 and TRBJ2-2; TRBD1 is a possible D gene (5 bases). From germline, CDR1 is SGHVS and CDR2 FQNEAQ. The CDR3 sequence is 17 residues long. Trimming cost V 6 bases and J 0 bases, with 17 bases left between them. The CDR3 region is CASRGTGLLANTGELFF. In DNA, the CDR3 is TGTGCCAGCAGGGGAACAGGCCTCCTTGCGAACACCGGGGAGCTGTTTTTT.

The J gene is TRBJ1-5, the V gene TRBV4-1, with D tentatively TRBD1 (5 bases). Looked up from germline, CDR1 is MGHRA and CDR2 is YSYEKL. The CDR3 length is 15 residues. V dropped 0 bases and J dropped 2 bases, with 8 bases sitting between them. CDR3 region: CASSQDSGGNQPQHF. DNA of the CDR3: TGCGCCAGCAGCCAAGACTCGGGGGGCAATCAGCCCCAGCATTTT.

This clonotype has only a few counts. This rearrangement joins TRBV7-9 to TRBJ2-1; 8 bases are a match to TRBD1. V lost 5 bases and J lost 8; bases outside the gene matches: 11. Germline CDR1 is SEHNR and CDR2 is FQNEAQ (reference sequence). This CDR3 is 15 amino acids long. DNA for the CDR3: TGTGCCAGCAGCGTACGAGGACAGGGCGTCCATGAGCAGTTCTTC. Encoded protein: CASSVRGQGVHEQFF.

The chain joins TRBV6-6 to TRBJ2-3; D is unresolved. CDR1 and CDR2 (germline): MNHNY, SVGAGI (reference sequence). CDR3 length: 12 residues. The V end lost 2 bases, the J end lost 8 bases, and 8 bases lay between the germline ends. CDR3 protein: CASSYGESTQYF. CDR3 nucleotide sequence: TGTGCCAGCAGTTACGGGGAAAGTACGCAGTATTTT.

This chain links TRBV7-9 with TRBJ2-2; D gene ambiguous. The CDR3 covers 12 residues. Germline CDR1 is SEHNR and CDR2 is FQNEAQ (reference sequence). Trimming shortened V by 5 bases and J by 5 bases, and 6 bases separated the two germline ends. The CDR3 DNA follows: TGTGCCAGCAGCGCTCAGACCGGGGAGCTGTTTTTT. It specifies CASSAQTGELFF.

The sample holds a few counts of this clonotype. The rearrangement joins TRBV4-1 to TRBJ2-1; tentative D call: TRBD2 (5 bases). Germline CDR1 is MGHRA and CDR2 is YSYEKL. V dropped 4 bases and J dropped 1 base, with 17 bases sitting between them. The CDR3 spans 17 residues. CDR3 sequence reads: CASSLRTDRISYNEQFF. In nucleotides, the CDR3 is TGCGCCAGCAGCCTTAGGACTGATCGAATTTCCTACAATGAGCAGTTCTTC.

A few counts support this clonotype. V and J are TRBV7-8 and TRBJ2-3; 13 positions match TRBD2. Per the germline V gene, CDR1 is SGHVS and CDR2 is FQNEAQ. V gave up 6 bases and J gave up 1 base; unmatched junction bases: 10. CDR3 length equals 18 residues. CDR3 nucleotides: TGTGCCAGCAGGATCACTAGCGGGGGGGCCTTTGGCACAGATACGCAGTATTTT. Protein product: CASRITSGGAFGTDTQYF.

This clonotype was recorded many times. The chain combines TRBV6-2 or TRBV6-3 with TRBJ2-1, with 9 bases lining up with TRBD1. Per the germline V gene, CDR1 is MNHEY and CDR2 is SVGEGT. The J segment lost 6 bases and the V segment lost 4 bases, leaving 4 bases of the junction unmatched. This CDR3 comprises 14 residues. The CDR3 region has the DNA TGTGCCAGCAGTTCCGGGACAGGGATCAATGAGCAGTTCTTC. Residues: CASSSGTGINEQFF.

In this sample, this clonotype turned up a few times. The gene calls are TRBV7-3 and TRBJ2-3; 10 bases map to TRBD2. J lost 4 bases, V lost 2 bases, and 0 bases had no gene match. Germline lookup yields CDR1 SGHTA and CDR2 FQGTGA. CDR3 size: 14 residues. In DNA, the CDR3 is TGTGCCAGCAGCTTACTAGCGGGAGCAGATACGCAGTATTTT. Translating gives CASSLLAGADTQYF.

The chain employs TRBV27 and TRBJ2-3; the match to TRBD2 covers 7 bases. The CDR3 is 15 residues long. Germline loops: CDR1 MNHEY, CDR2 SMNVEV (reference sequence). V lost 2 bases, J lost 1 base, and 3 bases stayed unmatched. The CDR3 DNA reads TGTGCCAGCAGTTTAATCAGCGGGGGCACAGATACGCAGTATTTT. Translation: CASSLISGGTDTQYF.

This clonotype occurred a few times. The chain is built from TRBV5-8 and TRBJ1-1; D unresolved. The V end was cut by 0 bases, the J end by 8 bases, with 8 bases between. CDR3 length equals 12 residues. CDR1 and CDR2 (germline): SGHTS, YDEGEE. The CDR3 loop is CASSLAGWEAFF. The CDR3 DNA reads as TGTGCCAGCAGCTTGGCCGGCTGGGAAGCTTTCTTT.

This clonotype is classed as medium-sized. The genes are TRBV4-1 and TRBJ1-5; D gene ambiguous. V was clipped by 0 bases and J by 4 bases, with 10 bases between them. This CDR3 comprises 15 residues. Germline loops: CDR1 MGHRA, CDR2 YSYEKL. The CDR3 sequence: CASSQEFGANQPQHF. The CDR3 DNA is TGCGCCAGCAGCCAAGAGTTTGGAGCTAATCAGCCCCAGCATTTT.